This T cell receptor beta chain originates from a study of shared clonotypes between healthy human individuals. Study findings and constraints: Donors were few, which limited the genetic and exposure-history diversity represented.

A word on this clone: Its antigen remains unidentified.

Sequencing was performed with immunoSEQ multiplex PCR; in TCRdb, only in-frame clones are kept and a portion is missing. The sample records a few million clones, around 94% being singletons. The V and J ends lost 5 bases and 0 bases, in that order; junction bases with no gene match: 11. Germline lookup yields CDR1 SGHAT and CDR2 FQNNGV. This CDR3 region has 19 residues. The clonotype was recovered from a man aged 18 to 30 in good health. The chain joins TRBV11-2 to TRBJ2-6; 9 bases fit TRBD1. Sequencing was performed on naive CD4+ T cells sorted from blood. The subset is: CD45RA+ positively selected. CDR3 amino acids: CASSPRDRDTYSGANVLTF. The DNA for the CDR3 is TGTGCCAGCAGCCCCCGGGACAGGGATACCTACTCTGGGGCCAACGTCCTGACTTTC.